This T cell receptor (beta chain) was identified in a study of human T cells and chemical hapten exposure. Study background: Sensitization employed 2% DPC on approximately 2 cm by approximately 2 cm of upper inner arm skin.

This CDR3 spans 16 amino acids. Trimming took 0 bases from V and 4 from J, leaving 14 bases between them. Germline CDR1 is ENHRY and CDR2 is SYGVKD. Time point denoted: pre-sensitization, week 0. Treatment denoted: therapeutic diphenylcyclopropenone sensitization with weekly scalp DPC. At least ten counts were recorded for this clonotype. TCRdb redid the calling of the RACE reads with MiXCR, one entry per CDR3 protein. The repertoire holds about 62,000 distinct CDR3 sequences, with around 7% as singletons. The material was whole blood, obtained in connection with sensitization to the hapten diphenylcyclopropenone (DPC). The chain has TRBV10-3 and TRBJ2-3; D possibly matches TRBD1 or TRBD2 (6 bases each). The sequence came from a woman aged 25 to 45 with alopecia areata. Some clones in this sample may be carry-over from other donors' samples. The CDR3 sequence: CAISESTGAGSDTQYF. Written as DNA, the CDR3 is TGTGCCATCAGTGAGTCAACGGGGGCCGGTTCAGATACGCAGTATTTT.